This T cell receptor beta chain came from a study of beta chain features in type 1 diabetes. Study conclusions and caveats: A moderate, significant TCRB CDR3 shortening appeared in type 1 diabetes across four CD4+ subsets.

Isolated RNA was reverse transcribed in full, so expressed TCRB transcripts were sequenced. Some clones are missing from TCRdb's copy, which holds only in-frame ones; the method was immunoSEQ multiplex PCR. The data contain approximately 470,000 clones, approximately 28% of them seen just once; the ten biggest clones take up roughly 0.066%. Only a few counts were recorded for this clone. Its antigen is unknown. Germline assignment: CDR1 SQVTM and CDR2 ANQGSEA. The CDR3 consists of 15 residues. Trimming pared 4 bases from V and 0 bases from J, leaving 10 bases between. Sequencing input: naive CD4+ T cells from blood. The clonotype originates from a man younger than 30 in good health. V usage is TRBV29-1 and J usage is TRBJ2-6, with D unresolved. The CDR3 DNA reads as TGCAGCGTTGCCGGGCAGTCCTCTGGGGCCAACGTCCTGACTTTC. It translates to CSVAGQSSGANVLTF.